This entry describes one T cell receptor (beta chain). The antigen is undetermined. The data were obtained in a study of T cell repertoires in cytomegalovirus infection. TCRdb processed the reads anew with MiXCR; each CDR3 protein has one entry. In the table there are more than 250,000 distinct CDR3 sequences, around 25% of which are singletons. Looked up from germline, CDR1 is LNHDA and CDR2 is SQIVND (reference sequence). There are 15 residues in the CDR3. With 1 base clipped from V and 6 bases from J, the junction kept 2 bases outside the gene matches. The receptor's source is a human donor in good health (CMV status not recorded). Some clones in this sample may be carry-over from other donors' samples. This chain links TRBV19 with TRBJ1-5; TRBD1 aligns across 11 bases. The sample here was cultured PBMCs, taken from culture after CMV antigen stimulation. CDR3 in DNA: TGTGCCAGTAGTATAGGGACAGGGGGCGGTCAGCCCCAGCATTTT. Translated, it gives CASSIGTGGGQPQHF.